Many counts were recorded for the clone carrying this TCR beta chain. What it binds is not known. Via MiXCR, TCRdb re-called the 5' RACE reads, giving one row per CDR3 protein. The table lists hundreds of thousands of distinct CDR3 sequences, 10% to 15% of them singletons, with roughly 0.51% in the top ten. The CDR3 covers 13 residues. Germline CDR1 is SGHTA and CDR2 is FQGNSA. Between the trimmed V and J ends, which lost 3 bases and 5 bases, there was a span of 10 bases. This specimen comes from a study of CD8 T cells in ankylosing spondylitis. Study-wide findings and caveats: Seven to nine highly homologous variants made up a TCR beta motif, and this motif appeared characteristic of ankylosing spondylitis blood.

The source material was blood, either unsorted or a sorted T cell fraction (not recorded which). The clonotype comes from a male donor with ankylosing spondylitis. The J gene is TRBJ2-5, the V gene TRBV7-2, with D hard to call. CDR3 loop: CASSFDRMETQYF. For the CDR3, the DNA is TGTGCCAGCAGCTTCGATCGTATGGAGACCCAGTACTTC.